Presented here are 26 T cell receptor beta chains from one specimen sequenced in a study of breast tumors, draining lymph nodes, adjacent tissues. Samples came from axillary lymph nodes draining the breast cancer. From the multiplex PCR reads, TCRdb called clonotypes with MiXCR, one entry per CDR3 protein. The sample lists about 180,000 distinct CDR3 sequences; roughly 35% were seen once. Material for sequencing was axillary lymph node tissue. The receptors come from a female donor with breast cancer. Some clones in this sample may be carry-over from other donors' samples.

Ten or more counts support this clonotype. This chain joins TRBV5-4 and TRBJ2-7, with no clear D. The V and J ends lost 4 bases and 0 bases respectively, with 17 bases between them. Looked up from germline, CDR1 is SGHNT and CDR2 is YYREEE (reference sequence). The CDR3 is 16 residues long. This CDR3 reads CASSHGLARTSYEQYF. CDR3 sequence (DNA): TGTGCCAGCAGCCACGGGCTGGCAAGAACCTCCTACGAGCAGTACTTC.

About this clonotype itself: One end of the junction does not line up with germline, which may come from a read error. The chain links TRBV7-2 to TRBJ2-1, with TRBD2 matching over 15 bases. Germline V gene sequence: CDR1 SGHTA, CDR2 FQGNSA. The CDR3 contains 18 residues. The CDR3 loop is CPSSSGTSGGWSYHEQFF. In DNA, the CDR3 is TGTCCCAGCAGCTCCGGGACTAGCGGGGGGTGGTCCTACCATGAGCAGTTCTTC.

The table lists this clonotype with a few counts. The chain recombines TRBV5-5 with TRBJ1-1; possible D gene TRBD1, 6 bases. V lost 6 bases to trimming and J lost 0 bases, with 12 bases between them. This CDR3 has 14 residues. The germline gives CDR1 SGHKS, CDR2 YYEKEE (reference sequence). CDR3 nucleotides: TGTGCCAGCACGCAGACAGGAATGAACACTGAAGCTTTCTTT. Amino acids: CASTQTGMNTEAFF.

This clonotype was seen at least ten times. V gene TRBV27 combines with J gene TRBJ2-3, with 14 bases that match TRBD2. This CDR3 is 16 amino acids long. The V gene's germline CDR1 is MNHEY and CDR2 SMNVEV (reference sequence). After removal of 6 bases from V and 5 bases from J, the junction contained 7 bases not matched to a gene. In DNA, the CDR3 is TGTGCCAGCAGCCGCCTGGGACTAGCGGGAGAAGATACGCAGTATTTT. This translates into CASSRLGLAGEDTQYF.

There are many counts of this clonotype. The rearrangement uses TRBV27 and TRBJ1-2; the D is unclear. The CDR3 has 15 residues. CDR1 and CDR2 (germline): MNHEY, SMNVEV (reference sequence). Trimming stripped 2 bases from V and 4 bases from J, with 14 bases between. The CDR3 reads CASSLQQIPGYGYTF. The CDR3 nucleotides read TGTGCCAGCAGTTTACAACAGATCCCTGGCTATGGCTACACCTTC.

V is TRBV20-1 and J is TRBJ2-2, with D perhaps assigned TRBD1 or TRBD2 (6 bases each). The germline CDR1 and CDR2 sequences are DFQATT and SNEGSKA (reference sequence). The CDR3 runs to 15 residues. The V end was cut by 3 bases, the J end by 4 bases, with 15 bases between. The CDR3: CSARYRGRSTGELFF. Written as DNA, the CDR3 is TGCAGTGCTAGGTACCGGGGGCGCAGCACCGGGGAGCTGTTTTTT.

This clonotype has a handful of counts. This CDR3 is CASRPRDRGMNTEAFF. The CDR3 DNA sequence: TGTGCCAGCAGACCCCGGGACAGGGGGATGAACACTGAAGCTTTCTTT. The V and J genes are TRBV12-3 or TRBV12-4 and TRBJ1-1, with 11 bases identical to TRBD1. J lost 0 bases, V lost 6 bases, and 6 bases had no gene match. The CDR3 runs 16 residues.

Points on this clonotype: Compared with germline, one end of the junction differs, possibly owing to a read error. The chain carries TRBV19 and TRBJ2-3; D might be TRBD2 (5 bases). Germline V lookup: CDR1 LNHDA, CDR2 SQIVND (reference sequence). This CDR3 is built from 13 residues. The CDR3 loop reads CASSPRGLDTQHF. Here the CDR3 DNA reads TGTGCCAGTAGTCCCCGGGGTCTGGATACGCAGCACTTT.

Comment on this clonotype: This CDR3 fails to terminate in the conserved phenylalanine or tryptophan, so it likely reflects a read error. This sequence joins TRBV28 and TRBJ2-7, with TRBD2 as a possible D gene (6 bases). Looked up from germline, CDR1 is MDHEN and CDR2 is SYDVKM. Trimming shortened V by 6 bases and J by 1 base, and 16 bases separated the two germline ends. This CDR3 contains 15 residues. CDR3 protein: CASSLGGTASYEQYL. The CDR3 nucleotides are TGTGCCAGCAGCCTCGGCGGGACCGCTTCCTACGAGCAGTACCTC.

This clonotype was counted at least ten times. The rearrangement links TRBV7-7 to TRBJ2-2, with D possibly TRBD1 on 5 matching bases. CDR3 size: 13 residues. V shed 11 bases and J shed 0 bases, with 10 bases lying between them. Germline CDR1 SSHAT, CDR2 FNYEAQ (reference sequence). The CDR3 here is CASAGSNTGELFF. CDR3 DNA sequence: TGTGCCTCGGCAGGGTCGAACACCGGGGAGCTGTTTTTT.

This clonotype was detected ten times or more. The V and J genes are TRBV12-5 and TRBJ2-7; 10 bases map to TRBD1. Germline V gene sequence: CDR1 LGHNT, CDR2 FRNRAP. The V segment lost 2 bases and the J segment 5 bases; nucleotides outside the gene matches: 9. CDR3 size: 16 residues. CDR3: CASGLTGQGMFNEQYF. DNA for the CDR3: TGTGCTAGTGGTTTGACGGGACAGGGGATGTTCAACGAGCAGTACTTC.

At least ten counts were recorded for this clonotype. The chain carries TRBV2 and TRBJ2-3; D is unresolved. The CDR3 consists of 15 residues. Germline values: CDR1 SNHLY, CDR2 FYNNEI. V lost 4 bases and J 0 bases, leaving 11 bases between the germline ends. The DNA for the CDR3 is TGTGCCAGCAGTGCCGCCGGGCGTAGCACAGATACGCAGTATTTT. The encoded protein is CASSAAGRSTDTQYF.

This clonotype was seen ten or more times. This chain joins TRBV18 and TRBJ2-5; possibly TRBD1 for D (5 bases). V lost 0 bases and J 5 bases, leaving 13 bases between the germline ends. This CDR3 region has 15 residues. The germline CDR1 and CDR2 sequences are KGHSH and LQKENI. The CDR3 here is CASSPPGRAGETQYF. CDR3 bases: TGTGCCAGCTCACCACCGGGTCGGGCAGGGGAGACCCAGTACTTC.

The chain combines TRBV5-5 with TRBJ2-1; weak D call: TRBD2 (7 bases). The V end lost 7 bases, the J end lost 0 bases, and 17 bases lay between the germline ends. This CDR3 spans 16 amino acids. CDR1 SGHKS and CDR2 YYEKEE come from the germline V gene (reference sequence). The CDR3 spells CASGLRGASSYNEQFF. The CDR3 DNA follows: TGTGCCAGCGGCCTACGGGGGGCCAGCTCCTACAATGAGCAGTTCTTC.

This clonotype showed up just a few times. A read error may be the cause here, since a much bigger clone is one base away. The CDR3 carries no conserved terminal phenylalanine or tryptophan, so it likely arises from a read error. The rearrangement joins TRBV19 to TRBJ2-5, with D tentatively TRBD1 (5 bases). CDR1 and CDR2 (germline): LNHDA, SQIVND (reference sequence). Trimming took off 4 bases at V and 0 bases at J, with 15 bases between the two ends. There are 16 residues in the CDR3. CDR3 bases: TGTGCCAGTAGTACCCTACAGGAACCTTACCAAGAGACCCAGTACTCC. Translation: CASSTLQEPYQETQYS.

The table lists this clonotype with many counts. This chain connects TRBV29-1 to TRBJ2-4; D is possibly TRBD2 (6 bases). The CDR3 extends over 14 amino acids. Germline values: CDR1 SQVTM, CDR2 ANQGSEA. V gave up 6 bases and J gave up 0 bases, with 12 bases separating them. CDR3 nucleotides: TGCAGCGTGCGGGACTCCTTAGCCAAAAACATTCAGTACTTC. Translation: CSVRDSLAKNIQYF.

This clonotype was detected many times. The chain recombines TRBV14 with TRBJ2-5; tentative D call: TRBD1 (6 bases). Trimming took 3 bases from V and 0 from J, leaving 11 bases between them. The CDR3 is 15 amino acids. The germline CDR1 and CDR2 sequences are SGHDN and FVKESK. CDR3 sequence (DNA): TGTGCCAGCAGCCACTATCAGGGGTACCAAGAGACCCAGTACTTC. As protein: CASSHYQGYQETQYF.

This clonotype was seen a few times. The CDR3 nucleotides are TGTGCCAGCAGTTTTATCTCTTACACTGAAGCTTTCTTT. It encodes CASSFISYTEAFF. This sequence joins TRBV12-3 or TRBV12-4 and TRBJ1-1, with D unclear. The length of the CDR3 is 13 residues. Trimming stripped 3 bases from V and 3 bases from J, with 8 bases between.

This clonotype was detected many times. The CDR3 spells CASSEAGDTQYF. CDR3 nucleotides: TGTGCCAGCAGTGAAGCGGGCGATACGCAGTATTTT. The rearrangement uses TRBV6-1 and TRBJ2-3; D gene unclear. The germline V gene encodes CDR1 MNHNS and CDR2 SASEGT. Trimming removed 0 bases from V and 6 bases from J, with 4 bases in between. The CDR3 extends over 12 amino acids.

This clonotype was counted once. The CDR3 DNA reads TGTGCCAGCAGTCCGATAAGGACAGGGCGAGCGGCTGAAGCTTTCTTT. Its translation: CASSPIRTGRAAEAFF. The chain combines TRBV27 with TRBJ1-1; 8 bases align to TRBD1. The CDR3 length is 16 residues. The V gene's germline CDR1 is MNHEY and CDR2 SMNVEV (reference sequence). The V and J ends lost 5 bases and 6 bases, in that order; junction bases with no gene match: 14.

This clonotype was counted at least ten times. V is TRBV27 and J is TRBJ1-2; D is undetermined. The CDR3 spans 15 residues. Between the trimmed V and J ends, which lost 1 base and 2 bases, there was a span of 11 bases. From germline, CDR1 is MNHEY and CDR2 SMNVEV (reference sequence). The CDR3 region is CASSLYAGLNYGYTF. CDR3 DNA: TGTGCCAGCAGTTTATACGCAGGACTAAACTATGGCTACACCTTC.

In its sample, this clonotype was seen many times. The chain recombines TRBV5-1 with TRBJ1-2; the D is unclear. The CDR3 totals 15 residues. Germline V CDR1 and CDR2: SGHRS, YFSETQ. Deletions cut 0 bases from V and 1 base from J, with 10 bases between. The CDR3 is CASSLDPNLNYGYTF. The CDR3 DNA reads TGCGCCAGCAGCTTGGATCCTAACCTTAACTATGGCTACACCTTC.

The genes are TRBV4-2 and TRBJ1-1; 7 bases line up with TRBD1. The V gene end was trimmed by 5 bases and the J gene end by 4 bases; junction bases not matched to a gene: 4. The CDR3 spans 13 residues. The germline V gene encodes CDR1 LGHNA and CDR2 YNFKEQ. The CDR3 bases are TGTGCCAGCAGCTTAGACAGGGTCACTGAAGCTTTCTTT. Translating it yields CASSLDRVTEAFF.

This chain connects TRBV12-3 or TRBV12-4 to TRBJ2-2; possibly TRBD2 for D (7 bases). CDR3 length equals 15 residues. Trimming removed 8 bases from V and 1 base from J, with 14 bases in between. In nucleotides, the CDR3 is TGTGCCAGCCGTAGGGGGGGACAGAACACCGGGGAGCTGTTTTTT. This encodes CASRRGGQNTGELFF.

This clonotype was picked up many times. V usage is TRBV4-2 and J usage is TRBJ2-3; the match to TRBD2 covers 10 bases. With V trimmed by 4 bases and J by 3 bases, 10 bases remained unmatched. This CDR3 is built from 17 residues. Germline assignment: CDR1 LGHNA and CDR2 YNFKEQ. CDR3 sequence reads: CASSPVSSGSITDTQYF. CDR3 DNA sequence: TGTGCCAGCAGCCCCGTATCTAGCGGGAGTATTACAGATACGCAGTATTTT.

This clonotype was seen ten or more times. This sequence joins TRBV6-1 and TRBJ2-5; no definite D call. The CDR3 has 14 residues. The V gene's germline CDR1 is MNHNS and CDR2 SASEGT. V was cut by 2 bases and J by 1 base, with 8 bases left in between. This CDR3 is CASSETYGQETQYF. Here the CDR3 DNA reads TGTGCCAGCAGTGAAACCTACGGCCAAGAGACCCAGTACTTC.